The rows below give T cell receptor beta chains drawn from one sample of a study of T cells in Graves' hyperthyroidism and ophthalmopathy. From the multiplex PCR reads, TCRdb called clonotypes with MiXCR, one entry per CDR3 protein. This table holds about 320,000 distinct CDR3 sequences, roughly 15% found once. The sample comprised blood. These TCRs come from a man in his thirties or forties with Graves' hyperthyroidism. CDR3s include the opening cysteine and the closing phenylalanine or tryptophan. The D gene is left open where the match is weak. Expanded clones get a size class; other rows say once, few or many, or leave the size out.

d_call	v_call	j_call	clone_size	cdr3_nt	cdr3_aa
.	TRBV10-3	TRBJ1-1	.	TGTGCCATACAGGCAGGGGAGACTGAAGCTTTCTTT	CAIQAGETEAFF
TRBD1	TRBV15	TRBJ1-5	few	TGTGCCACCAGCAGGACAGGGAATCAGCCCCAGCATTTT	CATSRTGNQPQHF
.	TRBV30	TRBJ2-7	.	TGTGCCTGGAGTCTTTCGACAGGCTCCTACGAGCAGTACTTC	CAWSLSTGSYEQYF
.	TRBV18	TRBJ2-5	many	TGTGCCAGCTTCTCGGGCCCCGCCGAGACCCAGTACTTC	CASFSGPAETQYF
TRBD1	TRBV5-1	TRBJ1-1	many	TGCGCCAGCAGCTTCTTGACAGGGCGGAACACTGAAGCTTTCTTT	CASSFLTGRNTEAFF
.	TRBV5-1	TRBJ2-6	.	TGCGCCAGCAGGATTGTAGGGGGGTCCTTTACCTCGGGGGCCAACGTCCTGACTTTC	CASRIVGGSFTSGANVLTF
.	TRBV6-6	TRBJ1-5	few	TGTGCCAGCAGTTACTCCCAACAGGGAAATCAGCCCCAGCATTTT	CASSYSQQGNQPQHF
.	TRBV7-2	TRBJ2-7	.	TGTGCCAGCAGCTTAGAAGGACGCGGAACCTACGAGCAGTACTTC	CASSLEGRGTYEQYF
TRBD1	TRBV14	TRBJ1-1	.	TGTGCCAGCAGCCAGATGCAGGGGGGCACTGAAGCTTTCTTT	CASSQMQGGTEAFF
.	TRBV6-1	TRBJ2-1	many	TGTGCCAGCGGGGTATGGGGAGGCAATGAGCAGTTCTTC	CASGVWGGNEQFF
TRBD2	TRBV4-2	TRBJ2-5	.	TGTGCCAGCAGCCAAGATCGGGAGGGAGGGATACAAGAGACCCAGTACTTC	CASSQDREGGIQETQYF
.	TRBV11-2	TRBJ1-5	many	TGTGCCAGCAGCTTAATTCAGGGAAAACAGCCCCAGCATTTT	CASSLIQGKQPQHF
TRBD2	TRBV4-2	TRBJ2-1	.	TGTGCCAGCAGCCAAGCCGATCTAGCGGGAATAGAGCAGTTCTTC	CASSQADLAGIEQFF
.	TRBV28	TRBJ2-3	many	TGTGCCAGCAGTTTTGTTAGGGCCTCATTATCGACTAGCACAGATACGCAGTATTTT	CASSFVRASLSTSTDTQYF
.	TRBV6-5	TRBJ1-4	.	TGTGCCAGCAGTTACGGCCCCCCGGGCGAAAAACTGTTTTTT	CASSYGPPGEKLFF
TRBD2	TRBV28	TRBJ2-7	many	TGTGCCAGCAGTTTTCACCCGATAGCGGGAGGGCTCTCCTACGAGCAGTACTTC	CASSFHPIAGGLSYEQYF
.	TRBV7-3	TRBJ2-7	.	TGTGCCAGCAGCTTAATCGGGTCCGAGGATAGGCAGTACTTC	CASSLIGSEDRQYF
.	TRBV9	TRBJ2-3	.	TGTGCCAGCAGCGCACAGGGTGCCAGGGAAGATACGCAGTATTTT	CASSAQGAREDTQYF
TRBD1	TRBV29-1	TRBJ1-1	many	TGCAGCGTTGAGGACAGGGAGAGCACTGAAGCTTTCTTT	CSVEDRESTEAFF
TRBD2	TRBV10-3	TRBJ2-1	few	TGTGCCACAGAGGGACTAATCGGGGAGAACAATGAGCAGTTCTTC	CATEGLIGENNEQFF
TRBD2	TRBV7-9	TRBJ2-1	few	TGTGCCAGCAGCTCCGGACTAGCGGGAGGTTGGGCCCCCAACAATGAGCAGTTCTTC	CASSSGLAGGWAPNNEQFF
.	TRBV7-2	TRBJ2-1	many	TGTGCCAGCAGCCCCTTCACGGGGATCAATGAGCAGTTCTTC	CASSPFTGINEQFF
.	TRBV12-3/TRBV12-4	TRBJ1-2	few	TGTGCCAGCAGCTTGCCTCTGGGGAACTATGGCTACACCTTC	CASSLPLGNYGYTF
TRBD2	TRBV19	TRBJ2-5	.	TGTGCCAGTCTTCCGAGTATAGCGGGAGGCCCGGAGACCCAGTACTTC	CASLPSIAGGPETQYF
.	TRBV9	TRBJ1-6	few	TGTGCCAGCAGCGTATTACCGAATAATTCACCCCTCCACTTT	CASSVLPNNSPLHF